Reported below is one TCR beta chain. The antigen is unknown. This sample was included in a study of glioma-infiltrating T cells after dendritic cell vaccination. Across the whole study: Glioblastoma patients came from Phase I and II dendritic cell vaccination trials. At biweekly intervals, patients got three intradermal dendritic cell vaccine injections.

Repertoires were generated with immunoSEQ multiplex PCR, while TCRdb's copy carries only in-frame clones and drops some. The data contain around 78,000 clones, around 85% of them singletons. Study conclusions and caveats: TCR clonality showed no direct relationship with survival.

Time point of the sample: after dendritic cell vaccination, including at tumor progression/relapse. The sequencing here drew on blood, taken after dendritic cell vaccination. The receptor's source is a human donor with glioblastoma.

Here the CDR3 reads CASSVTSGGAGDTQYF. CDR3 bases: TGCGCCAGCAGCGTGACTAGCGGGGGGGCGGGAGATACGCAGTATTTT. J is TRBJ2-3 and V is TRBV5-1; 14 bases map to TRBD2. CDR3 size: 16 residues. V lost 4 bases and J lost 5; bases outside the gene matches: 6. Germline CDR1 and CDR2: SGHRS and YFSETQ.